Here is one T cell receptor (beta chain) with its context. Its antigen is not yet known. It is unclear where the CDR3 begins or ends on the DNA, so no DNA is shown, and the CDR3 is as TCRdb lists it. Collaborating institutions collected whole blood in K2EDTA tubes following their own protocols. For TCRbeta analysis, collaborators shipped samples in one of three forms: frozen whole blood, isolated PBMCs, or DNA extracted from either of those sample types. The germline V gene (reference sequence) sets CDR1 to SGHNT and CDR2 to YYREEE. The CDR3 has 15 amino acids, counting the end cysteine and phenylalanine. The source of the sample is a study of blood T cell repertoires in COVID-19 (TCRdb year 2020). Some background on the complete study: Samples from collaborators originated in the United States, Italy and Spain and spanned both the acute and convalescent phases of COVID-19. Nearly every sample came with metadata listing a de-identified subject ID, COVID-19 status, age in years and sex. The prospective study material was composed of cDNA or gDNA derived from T cells, B-cell-depleted T cells, or PBMCs. Where available, HLA class I and class II types were taken from metadata supplied by the sample provider and were not determined by assay-based typing. The dataset comprised deeply sampled blood TCRbeta repertoires from subjects exposed to, actively infected with, or recovered from COVID-19. Samples came from the ongoing ImmuneRACE study (first 160 participants) plus 1,254 subjects from 6 global collaborators. The repertoires were released in a freely available public database meant as a resource for research on the immune response to SARS-CoV-2. The paper's findings and limits, for the study overall: Clinical and demographic metadata were provided uncurated, with the amount varying by source and participant.

TCRbeta CDR3 regions were amplified from genomic DNA by means of the immunoSEQ Assay, a bias-controlled multiplex PCR. In the authors' own workflow: The number of nucleated cells in each sample was estimated by amplification of reference gene primers within the assay. Sequence reads were collapsed and filtered to measure the absolute abundance of every unique TCRbeta CDR3 rearrangement. For each sample, productive Simpson clonality was calculated by taking the square root of Simpson's diversity index across productive rearrangements. TCRdb carries this immuneACCESS record with in-frame sequences only. Its versions omit some clonotypes, under half of them owing to an unresolved V gene in the studies checked, with the rest unexplained. V and J calls and clone size come straight from that table; D and trimming were deduced from the DNA. This sample lists over 75,000 clones; approximately 88% were detected once. The ten top clones hold roughly 30% of the sample.

The specimen sequenced was peripheral blood. This chain is built from TRBV5-4 and TRBJ1-2. The receptor was derived from a woman older than 75 with active or convalescent COVID-19. This receptor has the CDR3 CASSSSGGINYGYTF.